This paragraph covers one T cell receptor (beta chain) sequence. Antigen specificity is unknown. PCR was performed a second time for 7 to 11 cycles using a sample-barcoded 5' primer and a J-beta primer mix. A 12-random-nucleotide template-switch adaptor tagged each cDNA molecule. TCRdb reanalysed the 5' RACE reads using MiXCR and keeps one entry per CDR3 protein. The sample shows 660,000 or so distinct CDR3 sequences, approximately 59% of them seen only once. This sample is drawn from a study of blood T cells in healthy people across ages. Peripheral blood, around 9.4 milliliters per donor, was collected. Trimming left V 3 bases short and J 0 bases short, with 7 bases between. This CDR3 is built from 13 residues. Germline V CDR1 and CDR2: DFQATT, SNEGSKA (reference sequence). Study-level results: TCR beta diversity, measured per million T cells, fell in a roughly linear way with age.

The sequence was collected from a man in his sixties in good health. The source material was blood. The chain employs TRBV20-1 and TRBJ2-3; D unresolved. The CDR3: CSARVDSTDTQYF. CDR3 in DNA: TGCAGTGCTAGGGTGGACAGCACAGATACGCAGTATTTT.